These 18 T cell receptor beta chains were sequenced from one sample in a study of cytomegalovirus exposure and HLA in healthy donors. The PCR used 60 Vbeta and 13 Jbeta primers. Sequenced by immunoSEQ multiplex PCR; TCRdb stores in-frame clones only, minus some. The sample includes about 150,000 clones, around 80% of them seen just once. The sequencing sample was made of PBMCs. The source of these receptors is a man aged 40-49 years in good health and CMV-seropositive.

The chain combines TRBV27 with TRBJ2-7; 8 bases line up with TRBD2. CDR1 MNHEY and CDR2 SMNVEV come from the germline V gene (reference sequence). The CDR3 covers 15 residues. V lost 3 bases, J lost 4 bases, and 8 bases stayed unmatched. CDR3 nucleotide sequence: TGTGCCAGCAGTTTCGGGGCTAGCGGGTGGTACGAGCAGTACTTC. Translated: CASSFGASGWYEQYF.

Only a few counts were recorded for this clone. The V and J genes are TRBV4-1 and TRBJ1-5, with no clear D. V shed 3 bases and J shed 1 base, with 7 bases lying between them. This CDR3 is 14 amino acids long. Germline values: CDR1 MGHRA, CDR2 YSYEKL. CDR3 nucleotide sequence: TGCGCCAGCAGCCAGGAGAGGAGCAATCAGCCCCAGCATTTT. This gives the protein CASSQERSNQPQHF.

In its sample, this clone was seen a few times. The chain uses TRBV6-1 and TRBJ1-5; D is perhaps TRBD1 (5 bases). CDR1 is MNHNS, CDR2 SASEGT, per germline. Trimming took 4 bases from V and 7 from J, leaving 11 bases between them. There are 13 residues in the CDR3. CDR3 sequence (DNA): TGTGCCAGCAGTGTCAGGGCCGACCAGCCCCAGCATTTT. Protein: CASSVRADQPQHF.

The V and J genes are TRBV5-8 and TRBJ2-1; possibly TRBD2 for D (6 bases). Germline loops: CDR1 SGHTS, CDR2 YDEGEE. The CDR3 is 15 residues long. V was shortened by 3 bases and J by 0 bases, with 10 bases between the two germline ends. CDR3 in amino acids: CASSSLAPSYNEQFF. The CDR3 nucleotides read TGTGCCAGCAGCTCCCTAGCGCCCTCCTACAATGAGCAGTTCTTC.

The V and J genes are TRBV7-6 and TRBJ2-7, with 11 nucleotides matching TRBD2. CDR1 and CDR2 from the germline V gene are SGHVS and FNYEAQ. V trimming: 5 bases; J trimming: 2 bases; junction bases outside the gene matches: 8. The CDR3 runs to 16 residues. CDR3 in DNA: TGTGCCAGCAGCCAAGTGACTAGCGGGGTTACCTACGAGCAGTACTTC. It specifies CASSQVTSGVTYEQYF.

This sequence joins TRBV27 and TRBJ1-2, with 11 bases fitting TRBD1. Germline CDR1 reads MNHEY; CDR2 reads SMNVEV (reference sequence). The CDR3 covers 15 residues. V trimming: 6 bases; J trimming: 6 bases; junction bases outside the gene matches: 9. The CDR3 reads CASSRRDRGVDGYTF. The CDR3 DNA is TGTGCCAGCAGCCGTCGGGACAGGGGGGTGGATGGCTACACCTTC.

This chain joins TRBV28 and TRBJ2-1; TRBD1 aligns across 8 bases. CDR1 and CDR2 (germline): MDHEN, SYDVKM. There are 16 residues in the CDR3. Trimming cost V 4 bases and J 7 bases; bases outside gene matches: 12. The DNA of the CDR3 is TGTGCCAGCAGTTCTAGCTTGGACAGGGCGTGGAATGAGCAGTTCTTC. This sequence encodes CASSSSLDRAWNEQFF.

The gene calls are TRBV6-1 and TRBJ2-1, with a weak D call TRBD2 (5 bases). The germline V gene has CDR1 MNHNS and CDR2 SASEGT. This CDR3 is built from 15 residues. V gave up 3 bases and J gave up 4 bases, with 13 bases separating them. Here the CDR3 reads CASSEWVSGYNEQFF. The CDR3 coding sequence is TGTGCCAGCAGTGAGTGGGTTTCGGGGTACAATGAGCAGTTCTTC.

This chain uses TRBV13 with TRBJ2-3; D is perhaps TRBD1 (5 bases). CDR1 and CDR2 (germline): PRHDT, FYEKMQ (reference sequence). The CDR3 covers 14 residues. Trimming stripped 2 bases from V and 2 bases from J, with 8 bases between. The CDR3 loop reads CASSLRQITDTQYF. The CDR3 nucleotides read TGTGCCAGCAGCTTAAGACAGATCACAGATACGCAGTATTTT. The full variable domain, in which reference TRBV13 and TRBJ2-3 provide the parts outside the CDR3, is AAGVIQSPRHLIKEKRETATLKCYPIPRHDTVYWYQQGPGQDPQFLISFYEKMQSDKGSIPDRFSAQQFSDYHSELNMSSLELGDSALYFCASSLRQITDTQYFGPGTRLTVL.

This clone was detected only once. This chain uses TRBV27 with TRBJ2-5, with TRBD2 matching over 8 bases. Germline assignment: CDR1 MNHEY and CDR2 SMNVEV (reference sequence). This CDR3 is built from 13 residues. Trimming took 6 bases from V and 3 from J; bases not matched to a gene: 3. CDR3 amino acids: CASSPLAEETQYF. Written as DNA, the CDR3 is TGTGCCAGCAGCCCACTAGCGGAAGAGACCCAGTACTTC.

This chain uses TRBV19 with TRBJ2-7; D call uncertain. This CDR3 is 12 amino acids long. CDR1 is LNHDA and CDR2 is SQIVND in the germline V gene (reference sequence). V lost 3 bases to trimming and J lost 6 bases, with 9 bases between them. CDR3 loop: CASSMIGLEQYF. The CDR3 DNA is TGTGCCAGTAGTATGATCGGTCTCGAGCAGTACTTC.

J is TRBJ1-5 and V is TRBV10-3, with a possible D match to TRBD1 (5 bases). V shed 3 bases and J shed 7 bases, with 13 bases lying between them. The CDR3 runs 14 residues. Germline lookup yields CDR1 ENHRY and CDR2 SYGVKD. The CDR3 is CAISESGMGQPQHF. CDR3 nucleotides: TGTGCCATCAGTGAATCAGGGATGGGGCAGCCCCAGCATTTT.

V gene TRBV4-1 combines with J gene TRBJ2-7, with TRBD2 identical over 10 bases. The CDR3 has 15 amino acids. Germline CDR1 reads MGHRA; CDR2 reads YSYEKL. The V gene end was trimmed by 4 bases and the J gene end by 6 bases; junction bases not matched to a gene: 9. The CDR3 sequence is CASSRGPSGSAEQYF. DNA for the CDR3: TGCGCCAGCAGCCGAGGCCCTAGCGGGAGTGCCGAGCAGTACTTC.

V and J are TRBV12-5 and TRBJ2-1, with 14 nucleotides matching TRBD2. CDR1 and CDR2 from the germline V gene are LGHNT and FRNRAP. This CDR3 is 20 amino acids long. The V and J ends lost 2 bases and 0 bases, in that order; junction bases with no gene match: 9. CDR3 DNA sequence: TGTGCTAGTGGTTTGATCGGGACTAGCGGGAGTCCGAGCTCCTACAATGAGCAGTTCTTC. This translates into CASGLIGTSGSPSSYNEQFF.

This chain joins TRBV5-4 and TRBJ2-1; 10 bases line up with TRBD2. J gave up 6 bases and V 9 bases, and 9 bases lay outside the gene matches. The CDR3 consists of 14 residues. Germline V CDR1 and CDR2: SGHNT, YYREEE (reference sequence). The CDR3 region is CATPGASGGNEQFF. The CDR3 DNA follows: TGTGCCACCCCAGGGGCTAGCGGGGGCAATGAGCAGTTCTTC.

The V call is TRBV21-1, the J call TRBJ2-1; the tabulated D call, TRBD1, remains unverified against the DNA. TRBV21-1 is classified as a pseudogene. The CDR3 has 15 amino acids. In DNA, the CDR3 is TGTGCCAGCAAGGGGCAGCAGAGCTCCTACAATGAGCAGTTCTTC. As protein: CASKGQQSSYNEQFF.

This clone was counted only a few times. The J gene is TRBJ2-7, the V gene TRBV28; 8 positions agree with TRBD1. Germline lookup yields CDR1 MDHEN and CDR2 SYDVKM. CDR3 size: 12 residues. V was pared by 4 bases and J by 10 bases, with 6 bases of the junction left unmatched. The CDR3 region has the DNA TGTGCCAGCAGTTCAACCGGGACAGGACAGTACTTC. Protein sequence: CASSSTGTGQYF.

V is TRBV5-8 and J is TRBJ2-5, with D maybe TRBD1 (6 bases). Deletions cut 0 bases from V and 2 bases from J, with 11 bases between. Germline CDR1 and CDR2: SGHTS and YDEGEE. CDR3 length: 15 amino acids. CDR3 sequence (DNA): TGTGCCAGCAGCTTGGACAGGGTCGGGCAAGAGACCCAGTACTTC. Protein product: CASSLDRVGQETQYF.